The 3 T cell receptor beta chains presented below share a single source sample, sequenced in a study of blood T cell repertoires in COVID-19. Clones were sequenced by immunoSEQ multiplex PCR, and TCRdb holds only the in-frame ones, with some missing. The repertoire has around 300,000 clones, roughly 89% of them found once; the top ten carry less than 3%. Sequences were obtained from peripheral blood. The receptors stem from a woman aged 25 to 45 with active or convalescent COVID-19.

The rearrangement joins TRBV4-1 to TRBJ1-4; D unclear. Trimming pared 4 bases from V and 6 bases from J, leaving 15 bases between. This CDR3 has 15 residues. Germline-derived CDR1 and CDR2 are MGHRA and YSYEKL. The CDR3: CASSPRLKQYEKLFF. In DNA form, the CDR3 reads TGCGCCAGCAGCCCTCGACTCAAGCAGTATGAAAAACTGTTTTTT.

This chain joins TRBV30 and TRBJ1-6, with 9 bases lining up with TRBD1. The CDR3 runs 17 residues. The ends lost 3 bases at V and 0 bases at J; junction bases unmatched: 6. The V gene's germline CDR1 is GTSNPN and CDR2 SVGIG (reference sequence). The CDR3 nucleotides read TGTGCCTGGAGAAGGACAGGGGCTAACTCCTATAATTCACCCCTCCACTTT. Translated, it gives CAWRRTGANSYNSPLHF.

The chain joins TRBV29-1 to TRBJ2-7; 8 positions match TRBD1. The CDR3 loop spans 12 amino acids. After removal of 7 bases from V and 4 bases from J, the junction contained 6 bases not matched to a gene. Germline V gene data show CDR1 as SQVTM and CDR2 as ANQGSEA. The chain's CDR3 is CSASDRGYEQYF. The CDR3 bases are TGCAGCGCCTCCGACAGGGGTTACGAGCAGTACTTC.